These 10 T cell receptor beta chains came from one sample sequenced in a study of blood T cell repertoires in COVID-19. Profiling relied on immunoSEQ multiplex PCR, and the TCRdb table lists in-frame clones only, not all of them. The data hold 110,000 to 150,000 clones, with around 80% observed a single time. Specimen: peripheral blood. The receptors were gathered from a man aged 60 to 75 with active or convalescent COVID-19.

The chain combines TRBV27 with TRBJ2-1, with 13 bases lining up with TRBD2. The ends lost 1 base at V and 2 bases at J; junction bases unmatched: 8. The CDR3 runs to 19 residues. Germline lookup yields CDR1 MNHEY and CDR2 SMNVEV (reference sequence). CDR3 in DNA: TGTGCCAGCAGTTTATGGGGACTAGCGGGACAAGATGCCTACAATGAGCAGTTCTTC. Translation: CASSLWGLAGQDAYNEQFF.

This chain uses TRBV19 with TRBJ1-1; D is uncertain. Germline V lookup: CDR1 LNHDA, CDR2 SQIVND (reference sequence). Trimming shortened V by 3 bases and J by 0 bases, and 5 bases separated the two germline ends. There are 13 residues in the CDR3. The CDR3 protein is CASSILLNTEAFF. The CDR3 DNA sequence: TGTGCCAGTAGTATCCTCTTGAACACTGAAGCTTTCTTT.

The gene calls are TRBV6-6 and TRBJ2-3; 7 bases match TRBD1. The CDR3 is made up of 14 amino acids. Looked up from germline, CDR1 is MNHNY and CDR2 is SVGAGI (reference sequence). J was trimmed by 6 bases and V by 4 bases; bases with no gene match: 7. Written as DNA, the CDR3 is TGTGCCAGCAGTTTGTACAGGGGCTTGGATACGCAGTATTTT. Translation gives CASSLYRGLDTQYF.

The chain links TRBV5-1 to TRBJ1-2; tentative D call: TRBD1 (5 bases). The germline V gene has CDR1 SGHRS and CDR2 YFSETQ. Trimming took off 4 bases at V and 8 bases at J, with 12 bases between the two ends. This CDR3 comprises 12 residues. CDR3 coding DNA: TGCGCCAGCAGCCCGCAGGGTCAGGGCTACACCTTC. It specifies CASSPQGQGYTF. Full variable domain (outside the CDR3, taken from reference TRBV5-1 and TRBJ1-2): KAGVTQTPRYLIKTRGQQVTLSCSPISGHRSVSWYQQTPGQGLQFLFEYFSETQRNKGNFPGRFSGRQFSNSRSEMNVSTLELGDSALYLCASSPQGQGYTFGSGTRLTVV.

The CDR3 nucleotides read TGTGCCAGCAGCATTGGACAGGGGGCCTACGAGCAGTACTTC. As protein: CASSIGQGAYEQYF. The chain employs TRBV6-2 or TRBV6-3 and TRBJ2-7, with 10 bases fitting TRBD1. Losses at the gene ends were 6 bases for V and 2 bases for J; bases not matched to a gene: 4. Per germline, CDR1 MNHEY and CDR2 SVGEGT. CDR3 length: 14 amino acids.

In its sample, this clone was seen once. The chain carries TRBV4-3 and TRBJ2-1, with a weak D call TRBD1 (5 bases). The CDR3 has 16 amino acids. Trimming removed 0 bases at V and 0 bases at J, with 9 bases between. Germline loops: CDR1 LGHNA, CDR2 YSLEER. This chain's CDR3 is CASSQETDSSYNEQFF. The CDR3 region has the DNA TGCGCCAGCAGCCAAGAGACAGATAGCTCCTACAATGAGCAGTTCTTC.

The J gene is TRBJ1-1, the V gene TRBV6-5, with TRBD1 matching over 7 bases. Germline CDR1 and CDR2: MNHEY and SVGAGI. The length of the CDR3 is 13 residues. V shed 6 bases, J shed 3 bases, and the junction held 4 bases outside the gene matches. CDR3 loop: CASSDTGDTEAFF. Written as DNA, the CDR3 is TGTGCCAGCAGCGATACAGGGGACACTGAAGCTTTCTTT.

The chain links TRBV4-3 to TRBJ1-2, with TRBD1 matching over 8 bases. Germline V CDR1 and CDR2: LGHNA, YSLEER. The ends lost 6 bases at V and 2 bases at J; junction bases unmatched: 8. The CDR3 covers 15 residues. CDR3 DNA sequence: TGCGCCAGCAGTCCTTACAGGGGGTCAAACTATGGCTACACCTTC. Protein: CASSPYRGSNYGYTF.

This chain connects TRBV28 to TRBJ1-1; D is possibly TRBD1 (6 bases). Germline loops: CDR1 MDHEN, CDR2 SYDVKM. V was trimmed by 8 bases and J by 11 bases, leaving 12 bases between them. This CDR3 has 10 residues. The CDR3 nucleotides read TGTGCCAGCGGAAACAGGGAGGCTTTCTTT. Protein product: CASGNREAFF.

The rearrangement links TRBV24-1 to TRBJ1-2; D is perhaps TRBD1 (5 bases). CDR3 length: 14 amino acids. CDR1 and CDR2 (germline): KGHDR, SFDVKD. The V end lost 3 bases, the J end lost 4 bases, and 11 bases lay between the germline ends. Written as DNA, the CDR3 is TGTGCCACCAGTGATCAGGGTTCGGGCTATGGCTACACCTTC. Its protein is CATSDQGSGYGYTF.